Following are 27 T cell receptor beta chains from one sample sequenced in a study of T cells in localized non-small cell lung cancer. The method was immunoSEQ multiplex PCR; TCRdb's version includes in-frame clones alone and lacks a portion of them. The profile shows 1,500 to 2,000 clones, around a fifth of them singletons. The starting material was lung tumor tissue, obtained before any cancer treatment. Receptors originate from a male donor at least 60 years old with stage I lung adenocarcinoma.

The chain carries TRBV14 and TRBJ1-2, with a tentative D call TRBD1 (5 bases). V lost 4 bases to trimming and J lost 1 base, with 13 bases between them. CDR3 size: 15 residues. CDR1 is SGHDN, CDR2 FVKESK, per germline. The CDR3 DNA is TGTGCCAGCAGCCTATCCGCGGGGGTTAACTATGGCTACACCTTC. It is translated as CASSLSAGVNYGYTF.

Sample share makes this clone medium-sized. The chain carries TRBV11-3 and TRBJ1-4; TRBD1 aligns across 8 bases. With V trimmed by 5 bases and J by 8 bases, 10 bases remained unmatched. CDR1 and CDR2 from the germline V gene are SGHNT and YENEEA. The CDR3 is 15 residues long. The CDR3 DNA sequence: TGTGCCAGCAGCAGACCCTCAGGGGGCAACGAAAAACTGTTTTTT. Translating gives CASSRPSGGNEKLFF. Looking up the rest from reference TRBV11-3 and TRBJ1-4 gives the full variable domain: EAGVVQSPRYKIIEKKQPVAFWCNPISGHNTLYWYLQNLGQGPELLIRYENEEAVDDSQLPKDRFSAERLKGVDSTLKIQPAELGDSAVYLCASSRPSGGNEKLFFGSGTQLSVL.

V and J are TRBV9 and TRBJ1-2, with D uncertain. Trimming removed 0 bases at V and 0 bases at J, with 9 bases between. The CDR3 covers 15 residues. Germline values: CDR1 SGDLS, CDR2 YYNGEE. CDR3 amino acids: CASSVVGSSNYGYTF. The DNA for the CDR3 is TGTGCCAGCAGCGTAGTGGGCAGCTCTAACTATGGCTACACCTTC.

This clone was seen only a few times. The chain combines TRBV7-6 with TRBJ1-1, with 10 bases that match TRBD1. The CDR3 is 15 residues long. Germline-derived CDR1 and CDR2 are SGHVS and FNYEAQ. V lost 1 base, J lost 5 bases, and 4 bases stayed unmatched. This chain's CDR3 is CASSLGGQGSTEAFF. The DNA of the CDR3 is TGTGCCAGCAGCTTAGGGGGACAGGGGTCAACTGAAGCTTTCTTT.

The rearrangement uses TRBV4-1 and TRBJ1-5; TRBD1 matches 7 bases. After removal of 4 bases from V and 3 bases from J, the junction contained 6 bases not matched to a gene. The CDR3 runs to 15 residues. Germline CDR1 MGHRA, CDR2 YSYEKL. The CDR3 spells CASSPQGGHNQPQHF. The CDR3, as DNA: TGCGCCAGCAGCCCGCAGGGGGGGCACAATCAGCCCCAGCATTTT.

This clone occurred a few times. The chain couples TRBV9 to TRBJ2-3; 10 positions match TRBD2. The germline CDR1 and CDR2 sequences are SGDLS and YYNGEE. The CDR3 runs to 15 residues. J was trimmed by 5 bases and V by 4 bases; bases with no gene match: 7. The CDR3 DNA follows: TGTGCCAGCAGCCCAGCGGGGGGGCTTGAAGATACGCAGTATTTT. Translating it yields CASSPAGGLEDTQYF. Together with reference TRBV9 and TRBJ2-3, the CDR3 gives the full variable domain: DSGVTQTPKHLITATGQRVTLRCSPRSGDLSVYWYQQSLDQGLQFLIQYYNGEERAKGNILERFSAQQFPDLHSELNLSSLELGDSALYFCASSPAGGLEDTQYFGPGTRLTVL.

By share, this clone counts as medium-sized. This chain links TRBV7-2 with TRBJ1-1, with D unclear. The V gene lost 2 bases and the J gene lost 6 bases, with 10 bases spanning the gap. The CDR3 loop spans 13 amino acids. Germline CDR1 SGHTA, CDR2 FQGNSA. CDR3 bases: TGTGCCAGCAGCTTACGGTTGGTGCCTGAAGCTTTCTTT. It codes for CASSLRLVPEAFF.

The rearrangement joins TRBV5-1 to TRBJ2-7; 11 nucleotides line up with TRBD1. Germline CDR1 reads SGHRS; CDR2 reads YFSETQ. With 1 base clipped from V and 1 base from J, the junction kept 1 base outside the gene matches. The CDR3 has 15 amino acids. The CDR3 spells CASSLWDRGSYEQYF. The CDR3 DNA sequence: TGCGCCAGCAGCTTGTGGGACAGGGGGTCCTACGAGCAGTACTTC. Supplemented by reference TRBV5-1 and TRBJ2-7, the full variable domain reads KAGVTQTPRYLIKTRGQQVTLSCSPISGHRSVSWYQQTPGQGLQFLFEYFSETQRNKGNFPGRFSGRQFSNSRSEMNVSTLELGDSALYLCASSLWDRGSYEQYFGPGTRLTVT.

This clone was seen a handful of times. The DNA of the CDR3 is TGTGCCAGCAGCCTCGGGACAAATTCCTACGAGCAGTACTTC. Translated: CASSLGTNSYEQYF. This chain connects TRBV11-3 to TRBJ2-7, with a possible D match to TRBD1 (6 bases). The CDR3 runs 14 residues. Per the germline V gene, CDR1 is SGHNT and CDR2 is YENEEA. The V and J ends lost 5 bases and 1 base respectively, with 12 bases between them.

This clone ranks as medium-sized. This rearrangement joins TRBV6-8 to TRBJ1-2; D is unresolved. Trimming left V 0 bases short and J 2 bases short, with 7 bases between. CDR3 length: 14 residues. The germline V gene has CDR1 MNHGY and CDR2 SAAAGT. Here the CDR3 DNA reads TGTGCCAGCAGTTACTCAGAATCCAACTATGGCTACACCTTC. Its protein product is CASSYSESNYGYTF.

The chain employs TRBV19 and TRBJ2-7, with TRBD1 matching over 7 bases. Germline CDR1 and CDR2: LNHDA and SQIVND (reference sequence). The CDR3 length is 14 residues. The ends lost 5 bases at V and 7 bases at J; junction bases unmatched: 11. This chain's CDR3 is CASSPRQGFREQYF. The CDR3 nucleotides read TGTGCCAGTAGTCCCAGACAGGGTTTCCGGGAGCAGTACTTC.

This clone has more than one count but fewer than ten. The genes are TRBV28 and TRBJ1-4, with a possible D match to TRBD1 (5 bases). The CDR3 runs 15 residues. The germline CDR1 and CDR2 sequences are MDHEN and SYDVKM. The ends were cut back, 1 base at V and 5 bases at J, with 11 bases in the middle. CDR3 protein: CASSLLGDANEKLFF. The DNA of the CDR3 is TGTGCCAGCAGTTTATTAGGGGATGCAAATGAAAAACTGTTTTTT.

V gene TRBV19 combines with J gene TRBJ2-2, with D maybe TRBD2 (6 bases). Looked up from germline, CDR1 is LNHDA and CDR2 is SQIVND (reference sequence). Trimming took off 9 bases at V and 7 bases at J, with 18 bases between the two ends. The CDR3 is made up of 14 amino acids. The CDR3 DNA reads TGTGCCAGCCAATGGGGGAGGCAGGACGGGGAGCTGTTTTTT. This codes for CASQWGRQDGELFF.

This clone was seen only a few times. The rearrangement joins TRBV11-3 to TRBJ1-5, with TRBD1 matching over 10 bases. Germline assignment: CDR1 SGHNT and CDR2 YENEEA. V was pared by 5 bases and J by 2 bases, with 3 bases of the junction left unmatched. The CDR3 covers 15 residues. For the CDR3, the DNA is TGTGCCAGCAGCCTAGGGACAGGGGGCAATCAGCCCCAGCATTTT. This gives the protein CASSLGTGGNQPQHF.

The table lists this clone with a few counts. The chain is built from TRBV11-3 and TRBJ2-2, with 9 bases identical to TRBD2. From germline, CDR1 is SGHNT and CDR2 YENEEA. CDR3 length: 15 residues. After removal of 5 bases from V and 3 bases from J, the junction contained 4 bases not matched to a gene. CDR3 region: CASSMGLAYTGELFF. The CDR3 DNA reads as TGTGCCAGCAGCATGGGACTAGCTTACACCGGGGAGCTGTTTTTT.

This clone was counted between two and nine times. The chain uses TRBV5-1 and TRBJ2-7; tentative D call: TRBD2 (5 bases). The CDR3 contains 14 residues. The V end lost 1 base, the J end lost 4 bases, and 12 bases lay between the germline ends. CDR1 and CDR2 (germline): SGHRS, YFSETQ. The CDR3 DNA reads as TGCGCCAGCAGCTTGACCGGGGAAGGTTACGAGCAGTACTTC. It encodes CASSLTGEGYEQYF.

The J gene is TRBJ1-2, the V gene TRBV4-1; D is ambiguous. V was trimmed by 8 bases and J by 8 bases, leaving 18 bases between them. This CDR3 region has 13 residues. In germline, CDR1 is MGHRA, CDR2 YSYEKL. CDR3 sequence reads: CASRGQASWGYTF. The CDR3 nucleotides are TGCGCCAGCCGTGGGCAGGCCTCGTGGGGCTACACCTTC.

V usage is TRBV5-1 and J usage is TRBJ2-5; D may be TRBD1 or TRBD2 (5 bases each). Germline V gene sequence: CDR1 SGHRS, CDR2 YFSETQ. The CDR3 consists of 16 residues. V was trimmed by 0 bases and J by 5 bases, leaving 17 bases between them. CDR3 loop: CASSLGPTRGVETQYF. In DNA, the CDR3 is TGCGCCAGCAGCTTGGGCCCAACTAGGGGAGTGGAGACCCAGTACTTC.

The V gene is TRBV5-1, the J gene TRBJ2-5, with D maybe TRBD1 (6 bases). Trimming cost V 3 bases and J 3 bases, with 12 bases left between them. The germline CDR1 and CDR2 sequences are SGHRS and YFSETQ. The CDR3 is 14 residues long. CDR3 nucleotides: TGCGCCAGCAGCTCCACAGGGAATAAAGAGACCCAGTACTTC. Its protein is CASSSTGNKETQYF.

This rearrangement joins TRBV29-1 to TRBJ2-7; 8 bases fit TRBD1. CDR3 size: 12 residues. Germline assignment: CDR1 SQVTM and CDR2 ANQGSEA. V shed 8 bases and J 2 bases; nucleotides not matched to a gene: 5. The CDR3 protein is CSIGTGPYEQYF. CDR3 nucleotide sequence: TGCAGCATCGGGACAGGTCCCTACGAGCAGTACTTC.

The CDR3: CASSLIQGAPGATQYF. In nucleotides, the CDR3 is TGCGCCAGCAGCTTGATACAGGGGGCCCCCGGGGCTACGCAGTATTTT. This chain connects TRBV5-1 to TRBJ2-3; 9 positions match TRBD1. The V gene's germline CDR1 is SGHRS and CDR2 YFSETQ. The V and J ends lost 1 base and 8 bases, in that order; junction bases with no gene match: 11. The CDR3 totals 16 residues.

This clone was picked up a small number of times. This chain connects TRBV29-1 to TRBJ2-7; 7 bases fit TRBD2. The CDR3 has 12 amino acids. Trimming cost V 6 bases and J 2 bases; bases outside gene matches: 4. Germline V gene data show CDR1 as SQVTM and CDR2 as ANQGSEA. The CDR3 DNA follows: TGCAGCGTGGAGGCGGGGGCCTACGAGCAGTACTTC. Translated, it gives CSVEAGAYEQYF.

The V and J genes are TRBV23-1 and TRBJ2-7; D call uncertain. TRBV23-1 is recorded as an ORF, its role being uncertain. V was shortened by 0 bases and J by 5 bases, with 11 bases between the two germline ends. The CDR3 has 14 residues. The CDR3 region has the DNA TGCGCCAGCAGTCAATCCGAGGTCGGCAACGAGCAGTACTTC. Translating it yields CASSQSEVGNEQYF.

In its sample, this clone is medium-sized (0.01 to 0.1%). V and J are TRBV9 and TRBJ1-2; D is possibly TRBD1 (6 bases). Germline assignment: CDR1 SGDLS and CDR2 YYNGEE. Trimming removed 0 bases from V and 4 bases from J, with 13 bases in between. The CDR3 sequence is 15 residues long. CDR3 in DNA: TGTGCCAGCAGCGTAGAAGACAGGTTAAGCTATGGCTACACCTTC. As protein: CASSVEDRLSYGYTF.

For the CDR3, the DNA is TGCAGCGTTGAAGATGGGGGACTTAATAGCTACGAGCAGTACTTC. Amino acid sequence: CSVEDGGLNSYEQYF. The chain carries TRBV29-1 and TRBJ2-7, with D possibly being TRBD2 (6 bases). Trimming stripped 0 bases from V and 3 bases from J, with 15 bases between. CDR1 is SQVTM and CDR2 is ANQGSEA in the germline V gene. The CDR3 spans 15 residues.

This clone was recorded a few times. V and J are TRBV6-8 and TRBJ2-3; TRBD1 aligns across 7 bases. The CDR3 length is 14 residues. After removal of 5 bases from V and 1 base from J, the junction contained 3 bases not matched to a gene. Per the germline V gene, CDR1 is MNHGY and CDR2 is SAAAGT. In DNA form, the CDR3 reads TGTGCCAGCAGTGTCGGACAGGGCACAGATACGCAGTATTTT. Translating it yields CASSVGQGTDTQYF.

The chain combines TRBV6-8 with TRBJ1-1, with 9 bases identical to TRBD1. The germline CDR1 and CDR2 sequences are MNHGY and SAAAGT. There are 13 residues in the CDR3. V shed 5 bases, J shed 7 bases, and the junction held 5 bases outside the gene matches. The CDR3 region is CASSSTGGIEAFF. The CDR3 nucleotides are TGTGCCAGCAGTAGTACAGGGGGCATTGAAGCTTTCTTT.